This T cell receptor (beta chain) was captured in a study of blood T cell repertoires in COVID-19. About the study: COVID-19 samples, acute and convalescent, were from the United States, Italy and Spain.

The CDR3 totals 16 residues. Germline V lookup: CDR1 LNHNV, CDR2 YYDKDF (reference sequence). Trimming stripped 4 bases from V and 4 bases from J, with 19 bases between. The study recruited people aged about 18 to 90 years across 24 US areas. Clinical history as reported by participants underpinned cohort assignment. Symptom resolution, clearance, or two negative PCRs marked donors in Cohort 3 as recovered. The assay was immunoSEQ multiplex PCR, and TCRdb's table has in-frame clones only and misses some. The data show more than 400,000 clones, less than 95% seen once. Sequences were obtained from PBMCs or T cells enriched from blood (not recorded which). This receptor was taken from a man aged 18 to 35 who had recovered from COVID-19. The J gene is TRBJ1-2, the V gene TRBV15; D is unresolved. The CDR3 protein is CATSTQGGDFGYGYTF. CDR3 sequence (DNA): TGTGCCACCAGCACCCAAGGAGGTGACTTCGGCTATGGCTACACCTTC.